These 15 T cell receptor beta chains share one sample of origin, sequenced in a study of T-cell memory formation after mild COVID-19. In TCRdb, the 5' RACE reads were re-called with MiXCR into one record per CDR3 protein. The sample records approximately 250,000 distinct CDR3 sequences, approximately 15% being singletons. The sequenced sample consisted of PBMCs or a T cell subset sorted from them (not recorded which). These receptors all come from an adult woman who had mild COVID-19 (a few samples of this study predate the infection). Cell type and time point are not known.

The rearrangement joins TRBV12-3 or TRBV12-4 to TRBJ1-2; D is unresolved. This CDR3 spans 13 amino acids. The germline V and J ends were trimmed by 7 bases and 4 bases, with 13 bases remaining between them. CDR3 DNA: TGTGCCAGCAACCAACAGAAAATCTATGGCTACACCTTC. Translation: CASNQQKIYGYTF.

The chain couples TRBV7-8 to TRBJ2-7, with a possible D match to TRBD1 (5 bases). The CDR3 covers 15 residues. Germline V CDR1 and CDR2: SGHVS, FQNEAQ. V lost 5 bases to trimming and J lost 4 bases, with 18 bases between them. The CDR3 loop reads CASSLRRQSRYEQYF. The DNA for the CDR3 is TGTGCCAGCAGCCTCCGCCGACAGAGCCGGTACGAGCAGTACTTC.

This clonotype was counted only a few times. The rearrangement links TRBV4-2 to TRBJ1-1; TRBD1 might be the D (6 bases). With 3 bases removed from V and 2 bases from J, the gap between germline ends came to 16 bases. The CDR3 runs 16 residues. Germline CDR1 reads LGHNA; CDR2 reads YNFKEQ. CDR3 loop: CASSQERTVSNTEAFF. As DNA, the CDR3 is TGTGCCAGCAGCCAGGAACGGACAGTCTCCAACACTGAAGCTTTCTTT.

The rearrangement links TRBV9 to TRBJ1-1; 8 bases match TRBD1. The CDR3 is 16 amino acids. Germline values: CDR1 SGDLS, CDR2 YYNGEE. V shed 3 bases and J 5 bases; nucleotides not matched to a gene: 12. CDR3 loop: CASSADAQGGVTEAFF. Here the CDR3 DNA reads TGTGCCAGCAGCGCCGACGCACAGGGGGGGGTGACTGAAGCTTTCTTT.

This clonotype occurred a few times. The rearrangement links TRBV12-3 or TRBV12-4 to TRBJ1-5, with unresolved D. The CDR3 is 19 residues long. Trimming removed 6 bases at V and 9 bases at J, with 33 bases between. CDR3 loop: CASSVLSLARSSSLWPQHF. The CDR3 DNA reads TGTGCCAGCAGCGTGCTGTCGCTGGCCCGGAGCAGTTCTTTGTGGCCCCAGCATTTT.

The chain uses TRBV4-2 and TRBJ2-3; 12 bases agree with TRBD2. The CDR3 extends over 17 amino acids. CDR1 LGHNA and CDR2 YNFKEQ come from the germline V gene. V dropped 2 bases and J dropped 5; count of bases not matched to a gene: 8. CDR3 DNA: TGTGCCAGCAGCCAATTATCGACTAGCGGGAGCCTAGATACGCAGTATTTT. It specifies CASSQLSTSGSLDTQYF.

This clonotype occurred a few times. The genes are TRBV5-1 and TRBJ1-4, with D possibly matching TRBD1 (6 bases). The CDR3 is 14 amino acids. Germline V gene lookup returns CDR1 SGHRS and CDR2 YFSETQ. The V end lost 5 bases, the J end lost 5 bases, and 13 bases lay between the germline ends. DNA for the CDR3: TGCGCCAGCAGACAAGGACAGCCGAATGAAAAACTGTTTTTT. Translation gives CASRQGQPNEKLFF.

The rearrangement joins TRBV6-2 or TRBV6-3 to TRBJ2-5; 7 positions agree with TRBD1. The length of the CDR3 is 14 residues. Unmatched junction bases numbered 4, after V lost 0 bases and J lost 6 bases. Germline CDR1 and CDR2: MNHEY and SVGEGT. The CDR3 protein is CASSYSTGWKTQYF. CDR3 in DNA: TGTGCCAGCAGTTACTCGACAGGGTGGAAGACCCAGTACTTC.

This clonotype has just a few counts. The chain employs TRBV20-1 and TRBJ2-6, with D tentatively TRBD2 (6 bases). CDR1 is DFQATT, CDR2 SNEGSKA, per germline (reference sequence). V lost 3 bases and J lost 0, with 15 bases in between. CDR3 length equals 17 residues. The CDR3 DNA sequence: TGCAGTGCTAGTAAGGGACTGAGTCCCTCTGGGGCCAACGTCCTGACTTTC. Translating it yields CSASKGLSPSGANVLTF.

The rearrangement links TRBV5-6 to TRBJ1-2; the D is unclear. V lost 3 bases to trimming and J lost 0 bases, with 15 bases between them. This CDR3 contains 16 residues. Germline loops: CDR1 SGHDT, CDR2 YYEEEE. CDR3 sequence: CASSWEKYPPNYGYTF. The CDR3 DNA is TGTGCCAGCAGCTGGGAGAAATACCCACCTAACTATGGCTACACCTTC.

This chain joins TRBV19 and TRBJ2-5, with 8 bases matching TRBD1. This CDR3 region has 15 residues. V lost 5 bases and J lost 2; bases outside the gene matches: 7. The germline V gene has CDR1 LNHDA and CDR2 SQIVND (reference sequence). For the CDR3, the DNA is TGTGCCAGTAGTCCTCAGGGGACAGGTCAAGAGACCCAGTACTTC. As protein: CASSPQGTGQETQYF.

The chain has TRBV5-5 and TRBJ2-3; D gene ambiguous. The CDR3 runs to 15 residues. CDR1 and CDR2 from the germline V gene are SGHKS and YYEKEE (reference sequence). The V and J ends lost 4 bases and 0 bases respectively, with 12 bases between them. This CDR3 reads CASSPGYTSTDTQYF. DNA of the CDR3: TGTGCCAGCAGCCCGGGCTATACAAGCACAGATACGCAGTATTTT. The whole variable domain, remainder taken from reference TRBV5-5 and TRBJ2-3, is DAGVTQSPTHLIKTRGQQVTLRCSPISGHKSVSWYQQVLGQGPQFIFQYYEKEERGRGNFPDRFSARQFPNYSSELNVNALLLGDSALYLCASSPGYTSTDTQYFGPGTRLTVL.

This clonotype was counted a few times. This chain joins TRBV12-3 or TRBV12-4 and TRBJ1-1; unclear D gene. Trimming removed 2 bases from V and 4 bases from J, with 14 bases in between. The CDR3 runs 15 residues. The CDR3 nucleotides read TGTGCCAGCAGTTTAAAGGCCCCGGGTAGCACTGAAGCTTTCTTT. Translating it yields CASSLKAPGSTEAFF.

The rearrangement joins TRBV12-5 to TRBJ1-5; possibly TRBD1 for D (5 bases). This CDR3 region has 15 residues. Germline V CDR1 and CDR2: LGHNT, FRNRAP. Deletions cut 1 base from V and 4 bases from J, with 11 bases between. The CDR3 DNA sequence: TGTGCTAGTGGTTTGGACCGGGGGAAAAATCAGCCCCAGCATTTT. Encoded protein: CASGLDRGKNQPQHF.

This clonotype was observed a handful of times. This chain links TRBV4-1 with TRBJ2-1, with 12 bases identical to TRBD2. Germline loops: CDR1 MGHRA, CDR2 YSYEKL. The V segment lost 5 bases and the J segment 6 bases; nucleotides outside the gene matches: 8. This CDR3 is built from 16 residues. The CDR3 protein is CASSGLLAGGSNEQFF. The CDR3 coding sequence is TGCGCCAGCAGCGGCCTCCTAGCGGGGGGGTCCAATGAGCAGTTCTTC.